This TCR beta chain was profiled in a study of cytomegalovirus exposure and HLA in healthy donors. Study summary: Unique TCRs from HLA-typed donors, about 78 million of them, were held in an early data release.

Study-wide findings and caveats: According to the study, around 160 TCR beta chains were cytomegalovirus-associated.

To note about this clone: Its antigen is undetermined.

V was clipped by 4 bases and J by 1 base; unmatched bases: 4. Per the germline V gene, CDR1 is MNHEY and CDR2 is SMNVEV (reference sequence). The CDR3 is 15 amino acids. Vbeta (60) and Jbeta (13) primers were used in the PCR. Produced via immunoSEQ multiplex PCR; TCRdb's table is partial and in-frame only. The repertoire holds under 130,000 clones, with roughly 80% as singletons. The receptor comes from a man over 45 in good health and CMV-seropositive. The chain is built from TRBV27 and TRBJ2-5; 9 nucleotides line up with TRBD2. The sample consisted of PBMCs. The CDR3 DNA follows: TGTGCCAGCAGTTCCGCGGGAGGGTTCCAAGAGACCCAGTACTTC. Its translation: CASSSAGGFQETQYF.